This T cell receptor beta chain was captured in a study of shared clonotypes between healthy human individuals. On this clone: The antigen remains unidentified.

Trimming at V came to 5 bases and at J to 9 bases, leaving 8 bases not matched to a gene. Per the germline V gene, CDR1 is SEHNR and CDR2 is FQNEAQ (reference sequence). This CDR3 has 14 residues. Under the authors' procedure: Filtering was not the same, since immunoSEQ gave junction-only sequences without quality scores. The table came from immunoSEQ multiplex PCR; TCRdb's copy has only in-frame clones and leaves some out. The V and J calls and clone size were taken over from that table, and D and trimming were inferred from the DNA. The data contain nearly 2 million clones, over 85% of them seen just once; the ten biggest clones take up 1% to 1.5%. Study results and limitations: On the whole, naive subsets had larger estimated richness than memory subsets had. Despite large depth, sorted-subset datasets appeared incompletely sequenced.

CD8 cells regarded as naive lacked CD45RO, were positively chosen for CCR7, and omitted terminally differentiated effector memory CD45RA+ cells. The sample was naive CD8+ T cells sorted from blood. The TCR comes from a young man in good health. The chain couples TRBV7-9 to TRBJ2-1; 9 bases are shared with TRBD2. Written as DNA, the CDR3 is TGTGCCAGCAGCCCCGGACTAGCGAGGGGTGAGCAGTTCTTC. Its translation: CASSPGLARGEQFF. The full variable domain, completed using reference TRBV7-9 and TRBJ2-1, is DTGVSQNPRHKITKRGQNVTFRCDPISEHNRLYWYRQTLGQGPEFLTYFQNEAQLEKSRLLSDRFSAERPKGSFSTLEIQRTEQGDSAMYLCASSPGLARGEQFFGPGTRLTVL.